Below are 5 T cell receptor beta chains sequenced from a single sample in a study of shared clonotypes between healthy human individuals (TCRdb year 2020). The library was made by the immunoSEQ multiplex PCR assay. Here the immuneACCESS table is served through TCRdb, limited to in-frame sequences with V and J called. Missing clones are a known gap in these copies; in checked studies unresolved V genes cover under half, and the rest lacks a known reason. The sample records roughly 2.2 million clones, over 90% of which are singletons. The ten top clones hold 0.3% to 0.4% of the sample. What was sequenced was naive CD4+ T cells from PBMCs. The label giving this sample's cell subset or site can be read as: CD45RA+ positively selected. These receptor sequences come from a man between 18 and 29 years old in good health. Some clones in this sample may be carry-over from other donors' samples.

CDR3 region: CASRLDSYTQYF. As DNA, the CDR3 is TGTGCCAGCAGACTCGACAGCTATACGCAGTATTTT. This chain uses TRBV7-2 with TRBJ2-3; possibly TRBD1 for D (5 bases). V dropped 6 bases and J dropped 7 bases, with 11 bases sitting between them. Germline CDR1 SGHTA, CDR2 FQGNSA. The CDR3 contains 12 residues.

The V call is TRBV18, the J call TRBJ1-3, with 7 positions matching TRBD1. Per germline, CDR1 KGHSH and CDR2 LQKENI. With V trimmed by 0 bases and J by 5 bases, 10 bases remained unmatched. This CDR3 has 17 amino acids. For the CDR3, the DNA is TGTGCCAGCTCACCACCGACAGGGAAGGAAGTCCGAAACACCATATATTTT. Its translation: CASSPPTGKEVRNTIYF.

The chain couples TRBV5-1 to TRBJ2-1; 8 bases align to TRBD2. This CDR3 spans 16 amino acids. Germline V gene data show CDR1 as SGHRS and CDR2 as YFSETQ. J was trimmed by 6 bases and V by 3 bases; bases with no gene match: 11. The CDR3 here is CASSYQTSAPLNEQFF. DNA for the CDR3: TGCGCCAGCAGCTATCAGACTAGCGCACCCCTCAATGAGCAGTTCTTC.

V is TRBV4-1 and J is TRBJ1-1; D gene uncertain. Germline lookup yields CDR1 MGHRA and CDR2 YSYEKL. The CDR3 runs to 15 residues. V was trimmed by 2 bases and J by 0 bases, leaving 10 bases between them. CDR3 loop: CASSQKLWMNTEAFF. The CDR3 nucleotides read TGCGCCAGCAGCCAAAAGCTATGGATGAACACTGAAGCTTTCTTT.

The rearrangement links TRBV4-1 to TRBJ1-4; unclear D gene. With 1 base removed from V and 4 bases from J, the gap between germline ends came to 10 bases. The CDR3 spans 15 residues. CDR1 is MGHRA and CDR2 is YSYEKL in the germline V gene. CDR3 nucleotides: TGCGCCAGCAGCCAAGGCGGCATCGTTAATGAAAAACTGTTTTTT. As protein: CASSQGGIVNEKLFF.